This is a list of T cell receptor beta chains from one sample in a study of cytomegalovirus exposure and HLA in healthy donors. Data came from immunoSEQ multiplex PCR; TCRdb stores just in-frame clones and leaves some out. The data show around 100,000 clones, with roughly 69% seen just once and roughly 2% held by the top ten. Input material: PBMCs. The receptors come from a woman aged 25-40 years in good health and CMV-seronegative. Each CDR3 is given with its conserved first and last residue. A D gene is named only where the DNA matches it firmly. A clone size is listed for some rows: how often the clone was seen (once, few, many), or a class if it is expanded.

DNA	CDR3	V	D	size	J
TGTGCCAGCAGCTTGACGGGGGGAGGGGAATACGAGCAGTACTTC	CASSLTGGGEYEQYF	TRBV5-6	TRBD2	.	TRBJ2-7
TGCGCCAGCAGCCGAGACAGGGGGCATCAGCCCCAGCATTTT	CASSRDRGHQPQHF	TRBV4-3	TRBD1	.	TRBJ1-5
TGCGCCAGCAGCTTATATCTAGCGAGGGAGACCCAGTACTTC	CASSLYLARETQYF	TRBV5-1	.	.	TRBJ2-5
TGTGCCAGCACCGGGACTCGAACAGATACGCAGTATTTT	CASTGTRTDTQYF	TRBV6-6	.	.	TRBJ2-3
TGTGCCAGCAGTGAAGGGGGACAGGGATATGAAAAACTGTTTTTT	CASSEGGQGYEKLFF	TRBV2	TRBD1	few	TRBJ1-4
TGTGCCAGTAGTATGGGACTAGCGTCGGGCCCCCAAGTCTACGAGCAGTACTTC	CASSMGLASGPQVYEQYF	TRBV19	TRBD2	.	TRBJ2-7
TGTGCCAGCAGCTCCGGACAGGGAAGGACCTATAATTCACCCCTCCACTTT	CASSSGQGRTYNSPLHF	TRBV5-4	TRBD1	.	TRBJ1-6
TGTGCAAGTCGCTTAGAGTGGACATTGGGTGAAAAACTGTTTTTT	CASRLEWTLGEKLFF	TRBV12-2	.	.	TRBJ1-4
TGTGCCAGCAGTGAAATCAGGGGCCTAGCGGGAGTTGAGCAGTTCTTC	CASSEIRGLAGVEQFF	TRBV25-1	TRBD2	.	TRBJ2-1
TGTGCCAGCAGGCTAAGCAGGGACACAGATACGCAGTATTTT	CASRLSRDTDTQYF	TRBV7-8	.	.	TRBJ2-3
TGCGCCAGCAGCCAAGGTACCGGGACAGCAGAGACCCAGTACTTC	CASSQGTGTAETQYF	TRBV4-3	TRBD1	few	TRBJ2-5
TGCGCCAGCAGCCGGACAGGGGGCGGCAATCAGCCCCAGCATTTT	CASSRTGGGNQPQHF	TRBV5-1	TRBD1	once	TRBJ1-5
TGTGCCAGCAGTTTCGGCTTCAGCCTAGCAACTTACACAGATACGCAGTATTTT	CASSFGFSLATYTDTQYF	TRBV28	.	few	TRBJ2-3
TGTGCCTGGAGTGTTCAGGGCCCGTCGGGCGAGCAGTACTTC	CAWSVQGPSGEQYF	TRBV30	.	.	TRBJ2-7
TGTGCCAGTAGTTGGGCAGGGGGCGTGAACACTGAAGCTTTCTTT	CASSWAGGVNTEAFF	TRBV19	TRBD1	.	TRBJ1-1
TGTGCCAGCAGTGACTATAACACAAGGAACACTGAAGCTTTCTTT	CASSDYNTRNTEAFF	TRBV6-4	.	.	TRBJ1-1
TGTGCCAGCAGTTTACAGGCCGAAGAGACCCAGTACTTC	CASSLQAEETQYF	TRBV28	.	.	TRBJ2-5
TGCGCCAGCAGCTTTTCTCCGGACAGGCCCAACGGGGGTGAAGCTTTCTTT	CASSFSPDRPNGGEAFF	TRBV5-1	TRBD1	.	TRBJ1-1
TGTGCCAGCAGCTTGGGGACTACCCTCTCCTACGAGCAGTACTTC	CASSLGTTLSYEQYF	TRBV5-6	.	few	TRBJ2-7
TGTGCCAGCAGGATCGGGACAGGGGGAATGGGCACTGAAGCTTTCTTT	CASRIGTGGMGTEAFF	TRBV6-6	TRBD1	.	TRBJ1-1
TGTGCTAGTGGTTCAGGGCCCACGGCCCAGTACTTC	CASGSGPTAQYF	TRBV12-5	.	few	TRBJ2-5
TGTGCCAGCACCAAGGACGATTGGCGGGAGGCTCGAGAGACCCAGTACTTC	CASTKDDWREARETQYF	TRBV7-2	TRBD2	.	TRBJ2-5
TGTGCCAGCAGCGTAGAACAGGGGGCTGTCTACGAGCAGTACTTC	CASSVEQGAVYEQYF	TRBV9	TRBD1	.	TRBJ2-7
TGTGCCAGCTCTAGAAGCACAGATACGCAGTATTTT	CASSRSTDTQYF	TRBV7-9	.	.	TRBJ2-3
TGTGCCAGCAGTTTATCTTCCAGGGGCCCGTACGAGCAGTACTTC	CASSLSSRGPYEQYF	TRBV27	.	.	TRBJ2-7
TGTGCCAGCAGCTTACTAGCGGGAAGGGAGACCCAGTACTTC	CASSLLAGRETQYF	TRBV11-1	TRBD2	few	TRBJ2-5
TGTGCCAGCAGCTTACCAGCGGGAGGTTACAATGAGCAGTTCTTC	CASSLPAGGYNEQFF	TRBV7-2	TRBD2	.	TRBJ2-1
TGTGCCAGCAGAGACCCACAGGGCCAGGGCTACACCTTC	CASRDPQGQGYTF	TRBV28	.	.	TRBJ1-2
TGTGCCAGCAGCTCCGGGACAGGGGACCCGAACACTGAAGCTTTCTTT	CASSSGTGDPNTEAFF	TRBV7-6	TRBD1	.	TRBJ1-1
TGTGCCAGCAGCTCAGGGGAGCCCTATGGCTACACCTTC	CASSSGEPYGYTF	TRBV13	.	.	TRBJ1-2
TGTGCCAGCAGCCAAATTATAGCGGGACCCTACGAGCAGTACTTC	CASSQIIAGPYEQYF	TRBV7-9	TRBD2	.	TRBJ2-7
TGTGCCAGTAGTTTTAACGGACAGGGTCGGATGAACACTGAAGCTTTCTTT	CASSFNGQGRMNTEAFF	TRBV19	TRBD1	.	TRBJ1-1
TGTGCCAGCAGCGTAGAGGGGACAGGGGGGTACGAGCAGTACTTC	CASSVEGTGGYEQYF	TRBV9	TRBD1	.	TRBJ2-7
TGTGCCAGCAGGACAGGGGGGGAGCCCCAGCATTTT	CASRTGGEPQHF	TRBV27	TRBD1	few	TRBJ1-5
TGTGCCAGCAACTGGGGGCAGGGCTCCTACGAGCAGTACTTC	CASNWGQGSYEQYF	TRBV2	.	.	TRBJ2-7
TGTGCCAGCAGTAAACTAGCGGGAGGAAAATACGAGCAGTACTTC	CASSKLAGGKYEQYF	TRBV6-5	TRBD2	.	TRBJ2-7
TGTGCCAGTAGTACCATCGCCAGTGGCAATCAGCCCCAGCATTTT	CASSTIASGNQPQHF	TRBV6-5	.	.	TRBJ1-5
TGTGCCAGCAGCCTGACAGGTGGATATGGCTACACCTTC	CASSLTGGYGYTF	TRBV28	.	once	TRBJ1-2
TGTGCCAGCAGCTTACTTGGGGGGAGGGCCACCTACGAGCAGTACTTC	CASSLLGGRATYEQYF	TRBV7-8	TRBD2	.	TRBJ2-7
TGCGCCAGCAGCCAAGAACCTAGCGGGAGCACAGATACGCAGTATTTT	CASSQEPSGSTDTQYF	TRBV4-1	TRBD2	.	TRBJ2-3